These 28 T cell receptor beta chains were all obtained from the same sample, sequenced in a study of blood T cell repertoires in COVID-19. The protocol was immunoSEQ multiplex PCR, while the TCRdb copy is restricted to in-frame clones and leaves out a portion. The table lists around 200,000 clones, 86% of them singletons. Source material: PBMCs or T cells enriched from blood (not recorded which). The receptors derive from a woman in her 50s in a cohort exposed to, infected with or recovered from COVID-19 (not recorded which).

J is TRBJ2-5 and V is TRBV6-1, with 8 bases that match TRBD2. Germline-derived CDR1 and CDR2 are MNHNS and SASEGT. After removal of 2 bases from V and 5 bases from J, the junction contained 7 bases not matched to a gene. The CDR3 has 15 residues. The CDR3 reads CASSERGLDRETQYF. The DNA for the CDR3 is TGTGCCAGCAGTGAAAGGGGACTAGACAGGGAGACCCAGTACTTC.

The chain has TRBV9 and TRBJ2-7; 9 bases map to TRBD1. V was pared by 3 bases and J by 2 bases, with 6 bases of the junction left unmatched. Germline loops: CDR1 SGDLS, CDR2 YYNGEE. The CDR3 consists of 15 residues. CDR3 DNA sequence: TGTGCCAGCAGCGAGGGACAGGGACTGACCTACGAGCAGTACTTC. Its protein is CASSEGQGLTYEQYF. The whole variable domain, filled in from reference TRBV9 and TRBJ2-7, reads DSGVTQTPKHLITATGQRVTLRCSPRSGDLSVYWYQQSLDQGLQFLIQYYNGEERAKGNILERFSAQQFPDLHSELNLSSLELGDSALYFCASSEGQGLTYEQYFGPGTRLTVT.

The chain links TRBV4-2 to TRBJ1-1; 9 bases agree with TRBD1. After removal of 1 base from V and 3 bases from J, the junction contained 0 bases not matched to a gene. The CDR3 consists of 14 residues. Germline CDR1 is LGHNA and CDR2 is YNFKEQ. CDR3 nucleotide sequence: TGTGCCAGCAGCCAAGGGACAGGGGACACTGAAGCTTTCTTT. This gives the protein CASSQGTGDTEAFF.

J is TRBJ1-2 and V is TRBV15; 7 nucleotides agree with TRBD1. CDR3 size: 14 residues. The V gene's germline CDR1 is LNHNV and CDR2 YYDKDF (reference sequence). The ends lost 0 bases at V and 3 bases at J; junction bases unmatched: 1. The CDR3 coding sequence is TGTGCCACCAGCAGAGACAGGGGGGACTATGGCTACACCTTC. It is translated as CATSRDRGDYGYTF. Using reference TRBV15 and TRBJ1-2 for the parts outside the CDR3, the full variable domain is DAMVIQNPRYQVTQFGKPVTLSCSQTLNHNVMYWYQQKSSQAPKLLFHYYDKDFNNEADTPDNFQSRRPNTSFCFLDIRSPGLGDTAMYLCATSRDRGDYGYTFGSGTRLTVV.

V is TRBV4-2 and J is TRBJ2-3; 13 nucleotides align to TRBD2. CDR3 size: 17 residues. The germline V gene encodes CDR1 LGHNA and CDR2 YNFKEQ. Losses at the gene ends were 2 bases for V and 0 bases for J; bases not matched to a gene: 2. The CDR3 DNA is TGTGCCAGCAGCCAACGGACTAGCGGGGGAAGCACAGATACGCAGTATTTT. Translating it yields CASSQRTSGGSTDTQYF.

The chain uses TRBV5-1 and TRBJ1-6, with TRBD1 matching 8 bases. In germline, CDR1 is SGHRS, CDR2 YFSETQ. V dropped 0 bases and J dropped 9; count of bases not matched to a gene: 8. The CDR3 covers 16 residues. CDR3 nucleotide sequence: TGCGCCAGCAGCTTGGCCTGGCAGGGGGCTGGTTCACCCCTCCACTTT. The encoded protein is CASSLAWQGAGSPLHF.

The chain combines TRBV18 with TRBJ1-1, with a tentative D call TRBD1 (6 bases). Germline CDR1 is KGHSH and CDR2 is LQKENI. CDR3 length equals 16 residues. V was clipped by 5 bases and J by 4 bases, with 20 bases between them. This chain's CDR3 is CASSSLRQAAGTEAFF. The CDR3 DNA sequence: TGTGCCAGCTCATCCTTGCGACAGGCCGCGGGCACTGAAGCTTTCTTT. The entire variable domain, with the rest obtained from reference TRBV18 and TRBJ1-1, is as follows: NAGVMQNPRHLVRRRGQEARLRCSPMKGHSHVYWYRQLPEEGLKFMVYLQKENIIDESGMPKERFSAEFPKEGPSILRIQQVVRGDSAAYFCASSSLRQAAGTEAFFGQGTRLTVV.

CDR3 in amino acids: CASRRGYTGELFF. As DNA, the CDR3 is TGTGCCAGCAGGCGGGGATACACCGGGGAGCTGTTTTTT. J is TRBJ2-2 and V is TRBV28; a possible D gene is TRBD2 (6 bases). Germline lookup yields CDR1 MDHEN and CDR2 SYDVKM. CDR3 size: 13 residues. The V gene lost 6 bases and the J gene lost 3 bases, with 8 bases spanning the gap.

CDR3 sequence: CASSLPFIGGTHEQYF. CDR3 DNA: TGTGCCAGCAGCTTACCATTCATAGGGGGAACCCACGAGCAGTACTTC. The rearrangement links TRBV7-3 to TRBJ2-7; tentative D call: TRBD1 (6 bases). V lost 2 bases and J 5 bases, leaving 19 bases between the germline ends. The V gene's germline CDR1 is SGHTA and CDR2 FQGTGA. CDR3 size: 16 residues.

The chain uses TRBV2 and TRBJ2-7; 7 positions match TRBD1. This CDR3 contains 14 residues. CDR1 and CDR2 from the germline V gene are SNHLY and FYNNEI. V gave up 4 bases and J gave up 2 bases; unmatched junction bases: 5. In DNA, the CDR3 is TGTGCCAGCAGTGGATCCGGGACAGCCTACGAGCAGTACTTC. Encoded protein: CASSGSGTAYEQYF.

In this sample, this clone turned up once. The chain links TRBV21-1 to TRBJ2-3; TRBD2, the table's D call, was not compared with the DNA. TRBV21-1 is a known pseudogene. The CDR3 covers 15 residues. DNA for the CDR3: TGTGCCAGCAGCACTAGCGGGGGACGTACAGATACGCAGTATTTT. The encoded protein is CASSTSGGRTDTQYF.

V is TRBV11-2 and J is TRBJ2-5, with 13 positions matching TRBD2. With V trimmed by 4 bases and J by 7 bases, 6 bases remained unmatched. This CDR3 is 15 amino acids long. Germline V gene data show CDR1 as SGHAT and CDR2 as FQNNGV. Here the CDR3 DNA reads TGTGCCAGCAGCTATACCCGGACTAGCGGGGGGACCCAGTACTTC. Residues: CASSYTRTSGGTQYF.

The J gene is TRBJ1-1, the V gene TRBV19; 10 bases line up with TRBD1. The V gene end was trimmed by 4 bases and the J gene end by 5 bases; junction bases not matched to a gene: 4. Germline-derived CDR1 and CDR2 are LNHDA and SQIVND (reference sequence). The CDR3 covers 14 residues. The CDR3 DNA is TGTGCCAGTAGTACGACAGGGGGCAGGACTGAAGCTTTCTTT. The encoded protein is CASSTTGGRTEAFF.

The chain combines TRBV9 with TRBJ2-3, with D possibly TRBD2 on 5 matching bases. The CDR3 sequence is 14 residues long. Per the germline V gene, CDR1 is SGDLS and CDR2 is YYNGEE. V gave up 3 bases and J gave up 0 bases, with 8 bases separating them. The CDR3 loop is CASSEGLSTDTQYF. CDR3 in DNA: TGTGCCAGCAGCGAAGGACTTAGCACAGATACGCAGTATTTT.

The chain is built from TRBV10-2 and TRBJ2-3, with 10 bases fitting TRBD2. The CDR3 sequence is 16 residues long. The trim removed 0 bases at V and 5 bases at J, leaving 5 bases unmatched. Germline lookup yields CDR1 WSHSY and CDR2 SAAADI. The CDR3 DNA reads TGCGCCAGCAGTGAGTCCGGAGCGGGGGGGTTAGATACGCAGTATTTT. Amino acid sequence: CASSESGAGGLDTQYF.

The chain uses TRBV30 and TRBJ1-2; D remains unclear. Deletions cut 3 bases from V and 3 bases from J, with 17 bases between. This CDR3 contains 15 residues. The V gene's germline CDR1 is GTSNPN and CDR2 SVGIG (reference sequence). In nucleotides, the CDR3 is TGTGCCTGGAGCTCAGGAGGTGATCTTTACTATGGCTACACCTTC. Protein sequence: CAWSSGGDLYYGYTF.

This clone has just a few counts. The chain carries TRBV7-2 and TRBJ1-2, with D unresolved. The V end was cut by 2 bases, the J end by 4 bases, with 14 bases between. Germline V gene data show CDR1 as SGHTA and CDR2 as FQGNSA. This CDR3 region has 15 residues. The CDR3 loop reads CASSLPDPTSYGYTF. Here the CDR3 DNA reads TGTGCCAGCAGCTTACCAGACCCTACTAGCTATGGCTACACCTTC.

The CDR3 coding sequence is TGTGCCTGGGGGGTTCTGCGGGAGACCCAGTACTTC. Amino acids: CAWGVLRETQYF. The J gene is TRBJ2-5, the V gene TRBV30; D gene unclear. This CDR3 is 12 amino acids long. The V gene's germline CDR1 is GTSNPN and CDR2 SVGIG (reference sequence). V lost 5 bases and J lost 5, with 12 bases in between. The full variable domain, rest sourced from reference TRBV30 and TRBJ2-5, is SQTIHQWPATLVQPVGSPLSLECTVEGTSNPNLYWYRQAAGRGLQLLFYSVGIGQISSEVPQNLSASRPQDRQFILSSKKLLLSDSGFYLCAWGVLRETQYFGPGTRLLVL.

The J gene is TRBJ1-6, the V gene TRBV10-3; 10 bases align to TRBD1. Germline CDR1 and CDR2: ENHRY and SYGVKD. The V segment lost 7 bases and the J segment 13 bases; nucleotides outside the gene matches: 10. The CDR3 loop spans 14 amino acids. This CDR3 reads CAIKARTGGVPLHF. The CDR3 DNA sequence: TGTGCCATCAAAGCCCGGACAGGGGGGGTCCCCCTCCACTTT.

The DNA of the CDR3 is TGTGCCAGCAGCGCACTCGGAGATACGCAGTATTTT. Translated: CASSALGDTQYF. J is TRBJ2-3 and V is TRBV9; D gene unclear. This CDR3 spans 12 amino acids. The V end was cut by 3 bases, the J end by 5 bases, with 7 bases between. Germline assignment: CDR1 SGDLS and CDR2 YYNGEE.

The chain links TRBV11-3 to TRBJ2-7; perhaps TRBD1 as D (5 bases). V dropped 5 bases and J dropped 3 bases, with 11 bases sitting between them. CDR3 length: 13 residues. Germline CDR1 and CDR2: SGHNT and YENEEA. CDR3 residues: CASSRGHGYEQYF. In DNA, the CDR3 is TGTGCCAGCAGCCGAGGACACGGCTACGAGCAGTACTTC. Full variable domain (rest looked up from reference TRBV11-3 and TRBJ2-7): EAGVVQSPRYKIIEKKQPVAFWCNPISGHNTLYWYLQNLGQGPELLIRYENEEAVDDSQLPKDRFSAERLKGVDSTLKIQPAELGDSAVYLCASSRGHGYEQYFGPGTRLTVT.

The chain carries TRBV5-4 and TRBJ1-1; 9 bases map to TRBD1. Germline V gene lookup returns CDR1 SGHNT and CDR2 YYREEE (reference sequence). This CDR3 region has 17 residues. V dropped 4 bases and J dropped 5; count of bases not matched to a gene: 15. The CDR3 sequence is CASSMIPRQGVLTEAFF. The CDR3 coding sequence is TGTGCCAGCAGCATGATCCCTCGACAGGGGGTACTAACTGAAGCTTTCTTT.

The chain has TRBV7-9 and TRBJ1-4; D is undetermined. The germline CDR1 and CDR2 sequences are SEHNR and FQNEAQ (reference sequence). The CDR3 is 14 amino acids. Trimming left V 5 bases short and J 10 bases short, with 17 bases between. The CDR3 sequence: CASSPPSADGKLFF. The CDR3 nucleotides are TGTGCCAGCAGCCCACCTTCTGCAGATGGAAAACTGTTTTTT.

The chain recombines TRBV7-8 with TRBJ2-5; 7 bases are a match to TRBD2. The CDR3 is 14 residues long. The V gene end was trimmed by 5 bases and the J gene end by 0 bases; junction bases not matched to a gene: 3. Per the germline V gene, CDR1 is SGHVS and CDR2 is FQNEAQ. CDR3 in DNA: TGTGCCAGCAGCCACGGGGGGTACCAAGAGACCCAGTACTTC. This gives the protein CASSHGGYQETQYF.

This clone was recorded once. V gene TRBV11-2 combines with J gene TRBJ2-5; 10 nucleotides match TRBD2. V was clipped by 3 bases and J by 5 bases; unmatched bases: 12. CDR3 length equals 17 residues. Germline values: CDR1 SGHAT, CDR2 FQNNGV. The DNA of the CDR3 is TGTGCCAGCAGCTTTAGCGGGGGGTTATTGGGGCGGGAGACCCAGTACTTC. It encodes CASSFSGGLLGRETQYF.

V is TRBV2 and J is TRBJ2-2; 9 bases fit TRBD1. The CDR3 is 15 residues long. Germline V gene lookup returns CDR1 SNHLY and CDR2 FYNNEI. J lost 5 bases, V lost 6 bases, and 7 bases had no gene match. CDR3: CASRGDRAGTGELFF. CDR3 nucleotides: TGTGCCAGCAGAGGGGACAGGGCCGGAACCGGGGAGCTGTTTTTT.

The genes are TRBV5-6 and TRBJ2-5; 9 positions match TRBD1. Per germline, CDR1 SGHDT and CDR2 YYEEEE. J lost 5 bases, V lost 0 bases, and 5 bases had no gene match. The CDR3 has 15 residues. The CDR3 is CASSLGDRVKETQYF. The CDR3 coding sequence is TGTGCCAGCAGCTTGGGGGACAGGGTTAAGGAGACCCAGTACTTC.

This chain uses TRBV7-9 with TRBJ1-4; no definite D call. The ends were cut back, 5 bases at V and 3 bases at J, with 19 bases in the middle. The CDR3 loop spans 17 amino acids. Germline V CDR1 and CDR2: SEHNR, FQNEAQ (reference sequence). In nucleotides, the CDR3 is TGTGCCAGCAGCCCGGGGTCCTCCACCGGGGCTAATGAAAAACTGTTTTTT. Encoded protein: CASSPGSSTGANEKLFF. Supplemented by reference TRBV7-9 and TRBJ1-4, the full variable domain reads DTGVSQNPRHKITKRGQNVTFRCDPISEHNRLYWYRQTLGQGPEFLTYFQNEAQLEKSRLLSDRFSAERPKGSFSTLEIQRTEQGDSAMYLCASSPGSSTGANEKLFFGSGTQLSVL.